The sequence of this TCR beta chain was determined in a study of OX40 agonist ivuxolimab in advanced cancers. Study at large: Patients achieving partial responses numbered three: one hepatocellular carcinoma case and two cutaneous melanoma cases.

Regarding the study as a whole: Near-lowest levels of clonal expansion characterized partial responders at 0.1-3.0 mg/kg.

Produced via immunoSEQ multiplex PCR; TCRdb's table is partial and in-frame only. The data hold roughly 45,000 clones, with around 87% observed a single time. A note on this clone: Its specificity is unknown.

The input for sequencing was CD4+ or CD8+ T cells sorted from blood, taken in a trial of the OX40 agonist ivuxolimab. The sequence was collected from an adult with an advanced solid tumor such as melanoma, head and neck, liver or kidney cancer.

The DNA of the CDR3 is TGTGCCAGTAGTATGCTGAGACCGGAGTACGGGGCTGAAGCTTTCTTT. Its protein is CASSMLRPEYGAEAFF. This rearrangement joins TRBV19 to TRBJ1-1, with D unclear. Germline assignment: CDR1 LNHDA and CDR2 SQIVND (reference sequence). This CDR3 has 16 amino acids. Between the trimmed V and J ends, which lost 3 bases and 6 bases, there was a span of 20 bases.